This T cell receptor beta chain is from a study of T cell repertoires in cytomegalovirus infection. Study summary: The authors relied on CMV epitopes, both recently identified HLA-C-restricted and well-studied HLA-B-restricted. Evidence of both CMV infection and a matching HLA type came from public TCR beta signatures.

Trimming took 3 bases from V and 5 from J, leaving 16 bases between them. The germline gives CDR1 SEHNR, CDR2 FQNEAQ (reference sequence). CDR3 size: 15 residues. Notes on this clonotype: Its antigen is unknown.

One entry per CDR3 protein, called by TCRdb with MiXCR from the reads. The data show about 900,000 distinct CDR3 sequences, roughly 30% seen once. Study outcomes and limitations: Summed frequency of shared TCR beta families picked out CMV carriers who also had the relevant HLA. CMV-specific HLA-C-restricted TCR beta clonotypes dominated the ex vivo response.

The sample consisted of cultured CD8+ T cells from PBMCs, taken from culture after CMV antigen stimulation. The chain carries TRBV7-9 and TRBJ1-2; perhaps TRBD1 as D (6 bases). This TCR was recovered from a human donor in good health (CMV status not recorded). Some clones in this sample may be carry-over from other donors' samples. The CDR3 region has the DNA TGTGCCAGCAGCTTGGGACAACGGATGCGTTATGGCTACACCTTC. This codes for CASSLGQRMRYGYTF.